Shown below are 24 T cell receptor beta chains from a single sample sequenced in a study of graft-versus-host responses after intestinal transplantation. The data were produced by immunoSEQ multiplex PCR, yet TCRdb's version contains in-frame clones alone and is incomplete. The table lists 85,000 to 95,000 clones, 85% to 95% of them singletons. Their antigen targets remain unknown. The sequenced sample was unstimulated CD8+ T cells sorted from spleen or lymph node cells, obtained before intestinal transplant. Receptor source: a human donor who received an intestinal transplant.

The chain links TRBV4-3 to TRBJ1-2; TRBD1 agrees at 9 bases. The germline V gene encodes CDR1 LGHNA and CDR2 YSLEER. V was clipped by 3 bases and J by 7 bases; unmatched bases: 9. This CDR3 has 15 residues. CDR3 protein: CASSHTTGGAGGYTF. DNA of the CDR3: TGCGCCAGCAGCCACACTACAGGGGGCGCGGGTGGCTACACCTTC.

This rearrangement joins TRBV4-3 to TRBJ1-1; the D is unclear. Looked up from germline, CDR1 is LGHNA and CDR2 is YSLEER. CDR3 length: 14 amino acids. Trimming cost V 3 bases and J 0 bases, with 8 bases left between them. In DNA, the CDR3 is TGCGCCAGCAGCCACCGCGGGCTGAACACTGAAGCTTTCTTT. This gives the protein CASSHRGLNTEAFF.

The chain recombines TRBV27 with TRBJ2-7; the match to TRBD1 covers 9 bases. This CDR3 comprises 13 residues. The germline gives CDR1 MNHEY, CDR2 SMNVEV (reference sequence). V lost 5 bases, J lost 5 bases, and 4 bases stayed unmatched. The CDR3 nucleotides read TGTGCCAGCAGTCCCGGACAGGGGAACGAGCAGTACTTC. This gives the protein CASSPGQGNEQYF.

Comments on this clone: The junction and the germline gene differ at one end; a read error may be behind it. The identical CDR3 is also encoded by other nucleotide sequences in the sample. This chain links TRBV4-3 with TRBJ2-3; possible D gene TRBD1, 6 bases. Germline values: CDR1 LGHNA, CDR2 YSLEER. The CDR3 extends over 15 amino acids. CDR3 nucleotides: TGCGCCAGCAGCCAATTGGGCAGGGACACAGATACGCAGTACTTT. This codes for CASSQLGRDTDTQYF.

The chain combines TRBV5-6 with TRBJ1-2; D not resolved. This CDR3 contains 10 residues. V lost 2 bases to trimming and J lost 6 bases, with 2 bases between them. CDR1 and CDR2 from the germline V gene are SGHDT and YYEEEE. The CDR3 DNA reads as TGTGCCAGCAGCTTCGATGGCTACACCTTC. Amino acid sequence: CASSFDGYTF.

In its sample, this clone was seen once. The chain uses TRBV10-1 and TRBJ2-7; 9 bases fit TRBD2. V was clipped by 5 bases and J by 3 bases; unmatched bases: 2. Germline CDR1 reads WNHNN; CDR2 reads SYGVQD (reference sequence). This CDR3 comprises 13 residues. CDR3 sequence (DNA): TGCGCCAGCAGTCTGCGGGGGGGCTACGAGCAGTACTTC. This encodes CASSLRGGYEQYF.

The V call is TRBV6-1, the J call TRBJ1-6; TRBD1 might be the D (5 bases). The CDR3 is 15 amino acids. Trimming took off 3 bases at V and 3 bases at J, with 9 bases between the two ends. The germline gives CDR1 MNHNS, CDR2 SASEGT. CDR3 residues: CASSDDSNYNSPLHF. The CDR3 bases are TGTGCCAGCAGTGACGACAGCAACTATAATTCACCCCTCCACTTT.

The V call is TRBV9, the J call TRBJ2-2; perhaps TRBD1 as D (6 bases). The V gene's germline CDR1 is SGDLS and CDR2 YYNGEE. V was clipped by 4 bases and J by 2 bases, with 12 bases between them. This CDR3 comprises 15 residues. CDR3 amino acids: CASSPVGANTGELFF. In DNA, the CDR3 is TGTGCCAGCAGCCCAGTGGGGGCTAACACCGGGGAGCTGTTTTTT.

This clone was counted between two and nine times. The genes are TRBV6-6 and TRBJ1-3; no clear D. Between the trimmed V and J ends, which lost 0 bases and 3 bases, there was a span of 9 bases. This CDR3 spans 15 amino acids. Germline lookup yields CDR1 MNHNY and CDR2 SVGAGI (reference sequence). The CDR3 DNA follows: TGTGCCAGCAGTTACTCGGCGGTTGGTGGAAACACCATATATTTT. Protein: CASSYSAVGGNTIYF.

The chain uses TRBV2 and TRBJ2-3; possibly TRBD2 for D (5 bases). The CDR3 is made up of 17 amino acids. In germline, CDR1 is SNHLY, CDR2 FYNNEI. Trimming shortened V by 1 base and J by 0 bases, and 14 bases separated the two germline ends. For the CDR3, the DNA is TGTGCCAGCAGTGAAGGATCGGAGGTAGGGAGCACAGATACGCAGTATTTT. Translating gives CASSEGSEVGSTDTQYF.

The rearrangement uses TRBV20-1 and TRBJ2-7; D is possibly TRBD2 (6 bases). With 3 bases removed from V and 5 bases from J, the gap between germline ends came to 8 bases. The CDR3 totals 11 residues. Per germline, CDR1 DFQATT and CDR2 SNEGSKA (reference sequence). The CDR3: CSASAGNEQYF. CDR3 DNA: TGCAGTGCTAGTGCGGGGAACGAGCAGTACTTC.

The chain has TRBV9 and TRBJ2-1; D gene unclear. The germline CDR1 and CDR2 sequences are SGDLS and YYNGEE. Trimming left V 0 bases short and J 9 bases short, with 10 bases between. The CDR3 covers 13 residues. CDR3 loop: CASSVDLVSEQFF. The DNA of the CDR3 is TGTGCCAGCAGCGTAGACTTAGTTAGTGAGCAGTTCTTC.

The rearrangement links TRBV4-3 to TRBJ1-2, with D unresolved. Germline CDR1 LGHNA, CDR2 YSLEER. The CDR3 is 15 residues long. V lost 2 bases and J 6 bases, leaving 16 bases between the germline ends. CDR3: CASSQLGRARDGYTF. CDR3 DNA: TGCGCCAGCAGCCAACTCGGGCGGGCCCGGGATGGCTACACCTTC.

CDR3 coding DNA: TGTGCCAGCAGCGTAGGGACAGGGGGAAAACTGTTTTTT. This encodes CASSVGTGGKLFF. The chain recombines TRBV9 with TRBJ1-4, with 10 nucleotides matching TRBD1. The CDR3 totals 13 residues. Trimming cost V 0 bases and J 10 bases; bases outside gene matches: 0. Germline V gives CDR1 SGDLS, CDR2 YYNGEE.

The chain recombines TRBV7-9 with TRBJ2-7; D uncertain. This CDR3 has 13 residues. Trimming shortened V by 4 bases and J by 5 bases, and 12 bases separated the two germline ends. CDR1 SEHNR and CDR2 FQNEAQ come from the germline V gene (reference sequence). CDR3 sequence reads: CASSSIPENEQYF. The CDR3 nucleotides are TGTGCCAGCAGCTCCATTCCTGAGAACGAGCAGTACTTC.

The rearrangement joins TRBV19 to TRBJ2-7, with 8 positions matching TRBD2. CDR3 length equals 16 residues. Germline values: CDR1 LNHDA, CDR2 SQIVND (reference sequence). Trimming cost V 6 bases and J 1 base; bases outside gene matches: 11. The CDR3 loop reads CASSPVSGGTSYEQYF. The CDR3 DNA reads as TGTGCCAGTAGCCCGGTGAGCGGGGGCACTTCCTACGAGCAGTACTTC.

The J gene is TRBJ1-2, the V gene TRBV10-2; TRBD1 agrees at 7 bases. With V trimmed by 2 bases and J by 3 bases, 3 bases remained unmatched. Germline V gene lookup returns CDR1 WSHSY and CDR2 SAAADI. The CDR3 runs to 14 residues. This chain's CDR3 is CASSETGDHYGYTF. The CDR3 DNA sequence: TGCGCCAGCAGTGAGACAGGGGACCACTATGGCTACACCTTC.

The chain joins TRBV19 to TRBJ1-1; 7 bases fit TRBD1. Germline CDR1 LNHDA, CDR2 SQIVND (reference sequence). This CDR3 is 15 amino acids long. The ends lost 5 bases at V and 1 base at J; junction bases unmatched: 7. CDR3 sequence reads: CASSSPRQGNTEAFF. The CDR3 DNA reads TGTGCCAGTAGTTCACCCCGACAGGGGAACACTGAAGCTTTCTTT.

This clone was seen a handful of times. The chain recombines TRBV2 with TRBJ2-7; no firm D call. Germline-derived CDR1 and CDR2 are SNHLY and FYNNEI. The CDR3 is 11 residues long. V shed 4 bases and J shed 3 bases, with 4 bases lying between them. This chain's CDR3 is CASSGSYEQYF. The DNA of the CDR3 is TGTGCCAGCAGTGGCAGCTACGAGCAGTACTTC. Combining the CDR3 with reference TRBV2 and TRBJ2-7 gives the whole variable domain EPEVTQTPSHQVTQMGQEVILRCVPISNHLYFYWYRQILGQKVEFLVSFYNNEISEKSEIFDDQFSVERPDGSNFTLKIRSTKLEDSAMYFCASSGSYEQYFGPGTRLTVT.

This clone has just one count. The V call is TRBV11-2, the J call TRBJ2-1, with 9 bases aligning to TRBD2. Germline lookup yields CDR1 SGHAT and CDR2 FQNNGV. Unmatched junction bases numbered 5, after V lost 4 bases and J lost 4 bases. The length of the CDR3 is 15 residues. For the CDR3, the DNA is TGTGCCAGCAGCTACTCTAGCGGGGAATACAATGAGCAGTTCTTC. Protein product: CASSYSSGEYNEQFF.

CDR3 DNA: TGTGCCTGGGGTGGACAGGGGAAAACCCTCCACTTT. This encodes CAWGGQGKTLHF. V and J are TRBV30 and TRBJ1-6; TRBD1 matches 9 bases. With 5 bases clipped from V and 14 bases from J, the junction kept 7 bases outside the gene matches. From germline, CDR1 is GTSNPN and CDR2 SVGIG (reference sequence). The CDR3 sequence is 12 residues long. The full variable domain, rest sourced from reference TRBV30 and TRBJ1-6, is SQTIHQWPATLVQPVGSPLSLECTVEGTSNPNLYWYRQAAGRGLQLLFYSVGIGQISSEVPQNLSASRPQDRQFILSSKKLLLSDSGFYLCAWGGQGKTLHFGNGTRLTVT.

The chain is built from TRBV11-2 and TRBJ2-3; TRBD2 is a possible D gene (7 bases). Germline V gene sequence: CDR1 SGHAT, CDR2 FQNNGV. The CDR3 spans 14 residues. V lost 4 bases to trimming and J lost 5 bases, with 13 bases between them. The CDR3 region has the DNA TGTGCCAGCAGCTCCTGGGGGGGCAAAGATACGCAGTATTTT. This translates into CASSSWGGKDTQYF.

The rearrangement uses TRBV7-9 and TRBJ2-5; D perhaps matches TRBD2 (7 bases). Germline assignment: CDR1 SEHNR and CDR2 FQNEAQ (reference sequence). This CDR3 has 15 residues. V was clipped by 4 bases and J by 3 bases, with 15 bases between them. This CDR3 reads CASSWIGEGEETQYF. Written as DNA, the CDR3 is TGTGCCAGCAGCTGGATCGGGGAGGGGGAAGAGACCCAGTACTTC.

The chain employs TRBV2 and TRBJ1-5; TRBD1 agrees at 9 bases. The length of the CDR3 is 14 residues. Trimming at V came to 6 bases and at J to 6 bases, leaving 6 bases not matched to a gene. The germline gives CDR1 SNHLY, CDR2 FYNNEI. CDR3 bases: TGTGCCAGCAGACCGACAGGGGGAAGTCAGCCCCAGCATTTT. It is translated as CASRPTGGSQPQHF.